One and the same sample provided the 6 T cell receptor beta chains below, sequenced in a study of cytomegalovirus exposure and HLA in healthy donors. The PCR made use of 60 Vbeta and 13 Jbeta primers. Produced via immunoSEQ multiplex PCR; TCRdb's table is partial and in-frame only. In the table there are about 98,000 clones, about 74% of which are singletons. Sequencing was done on a sample of PBMCs. The receptors shown here come from a man aged 60 to 69 in good health and CMV-seropositive.

This chain joins TRBV9 and TRBJ1-1; D is possibly TRBD1 (5 bases). This CDR3 has 15 amino acids. Germline values: CDR1 SGDLS, CDR2 YYNGEE. V dropped 0 bases and J dropped 1 base, with 10 bases sitting between them. The DNA of the CDR3 is TGTGCCAGCAGCGTAGGACAGTCAGGGAACACTGAAGCTTTCTTT. Protein sequence: CASSVGQSGNTEAFF.

The chain carries TRBV4-1 and TRBJ2-3; no clear D gene. The V and J ends lost 4 bases and 0 bases respectively, with 11 bases between them. Per germline, CDR1 MGHRA and CDR2 YSYEKL. The length of the CDR3 is 15 residues. Written as DNA, the CDR3 is TGCGCCAGCAGCCCGAGAGGCTTGAGCACAGATACGCAGTATTTT. Its translation: CASSPRGLSTDTQYF.

The table lists this clone with a count of one. The CDR3 sequence: CASSLRSGVTTGELFF. In DNA form, the CDR3 reads TGTGCCAGCAGCTTACGGTCGGGGGTTACCACCGGGGAGCTGTTTTTT. The gene calls are TRBV7-9 and TRBJ2-2; a weak D match, TRBD2 (6 bases). Trimming pared 2 bases from V and 4 bases from J, leaving 14 bases between. Germline V gene lookup returns CDR1 SEHNR and CDR2 FQNEAQ (reference sequence). The CDR3 spans 16 residues. Variable domain in full (rest from reference TRBV7-9 and TRBJ2-2): DTGVSQNPRHKITKRGQNVTFRCDPISEHNRLYWYRQTLGQGPEFLTYFQNEAQLEKSRLLSDRFSAERPKGSFSTLEIQRTEQGDSAMYLCASSLRSGVTTGELFFGEGSRLTVL.

The chain links TRBV4-1 to TRBJ2-3; the match to TRBD1 covers 9 bases. CDR3 length: 15 residues. With V trimmed by 2 bases and J by 4 bases, 4 bases remained unmatched. Germline V gene sequence: CDR1 MGHRA, CDR2 YSYEKL. For the CDR3, the DNA is TGCGCCAGCAGCCAACTACAGGGGGCGGCAGATACGCAGTATTTT. The encoded protein is CASSQLQGAADTQYF.

V gene TRBV27 combines with J gene TRBJ2-7, with unresolved D. Germline V gene sequence: CDR1 MNHEY, CDR2 SMNVEV (reference sequence). V was shortened by 6 bases and J by 0 bases, with 15 bases between the two germline ends. This CDR3 spans 15 amino acids. The CDR3 sequence: CASSPRGLSSYEQYF. CDR3 DNA: TGTGCCAGCAGCCCCCGAGGTTTAAGCTCCTACGAGCAGTACTTC.

The J gene is TRBJ1-1, the V gene TRBV6-5, with D hard to call. The CDR3 covers 14 residues. Germline CDR1 reads MNHEY; CDR2 reads SVGAGI. V was pared by 0 bases and J by 4 bases, with 9 bases between. The CDR3 region is CASSYSAITTEAFF. As DNA, the CDR3 is TGTGCCAGCAGTTACTCGGCAATCACCACTGAAGCTTTCTTT.